This TCR beta chain was sequenced for a study of cytomegalovirus exposure and HLA in healthy donors. The study's findings and limits: A later analysis found TCR association rates differed by HLA locus, highest for DRB1 and lowest for HLA-C. Earlier analysis yielded a pattern in which most TCR beta V segments were productive about 90% or about 30% of the time.

V lost 5 bases and J lost 10, with 17 bases in between. The CDR3 has 13 residues. Germline V gives CDR1 SGHTA, CDR2 FQGNSA. Concerning this clone: Its cognate antigen is unknown.

A multiplex PCR was run with 60 Vbeta primers and 13 Jbeta primers. TCRdb keeps only in-frame clones here, not all; method: immunoSEQ multiplex PCR. Its table lists more than 90,000 clones. V usage is TRBV7-2 and J usage is TRBJ1-1; maybe TRBD1 (6 bases). The sequencing input was PBMCs. The receptor's source is a man in his forties in good health and CMV-seropositive. CDR3 DNA: TGTGCCAGCAGCGACAGGACCATCATTGGAGCTTTCTTT. Protein: CASSDRTIIGAFF.